These 8 T cell receptor beta chains originate from one sample sequenced in a study of vaccination effects on CD4 cells after COVID-19 (dated by TCRdb to between 2021 and 2024). The ViraFEST assay stimulated PBMC with viral peptide pools and then used TCR sequencing to identify antigen-specific CD4+ T cell clonotypes by expansion. After around eleven days of culture, CD4+ T cells were isolated with the EasySep CD4+ T cell isolation kit. Two doses of either the BNT162b2 or the mRNA-1273 mRNA SARS-CoV-2 vaccine were administered to participants. No antigens are known for them. To prepare the library, the immunoSEQ multiplex PCR assay was applied. Entries here come from immuneACCESS through TCRdb and include only in-frame sequences with V and J called. Some clones fail to appear in such tables; in the studies checked, an unresolved V gene covers under half of the shortfall, and the cause of the remainder is unknown. The sample table lists tens of thousands of clones, almost 85% of them with a count of one. The ten most abundant clones make up approximately 1.4% of the sample.

The specimen was CD4+ T cells from PBMCs cultured with HCoV-NL63 spike peptides, collected after COVID-19 vaccination. Explained via the paper, the cell subset or site label denotes: HCoV-NL63 spike overlapping peptide pool stimulation. All receptors come from a human donor who received a COVID-19 vaccine. Some clones in this sample may be carry-over from other donors' samples.

The rearrangement uses TRBV6-2 or TRBV6-3 and TRBJ2-3; weak D call: TRBD1 (6 bases). CDR1 MNHEY and CDR2 SVGEGT come from the germline V gene. CDR3 length: 14 amino acids. V dropped 1 base and J dropped 3 bases, with 8 bases sitting between them. DNA for the CDR3: TGTGCCAGCAGTTACTTAACAGGGACAGATACGCAGTATTTT. Protein product: CASSYLTGTDTQYF.

V gene TRBV7-9 combines with J gene TRBJ2-1; 11 bases are shared with TRBD1. Losses at the gene ends were 0 bases for V and 7 bases for J; bases not matched to a gene: 2. The CDR3 is made up of 15 amino acids. Looked up from germline, CDR1 is SEHNR and CDR2 is FQNEAQ (reference sequence). The CDR3 DNA follows: TGTGCCAGCAGCTTAGCGGGGACAGGGGGGAATGAGCAGTTCTTC. Protein: CASSLAGTGGNEQFF.

This sequence joins TRBV14 and TRBJ2-6; D is undetermined. Germline lookup yields CDR1 SGHDN and CDR2 FVKESK. V gave up 2 bases and J gave up 0 bases, with 2 bases separating them. The CDR3 totals 14 residues. CDR3 loop: CASSQPSGANVLTF. CDR3 nucleotide sequence: TGTGCCAGCAGCCAACCCTCTGGGGCCAACGTCCTGACTTTC. Looking up the rest from reference TRBV14 and TRBJ2-6 gives the full variable domain: EAGVTQFPSHSVIEKGQTVTLRCDPISGHDNLYWYRRVMGKEIKFLLHFVKESKQDESGMPNNRFLAERTGGTYSTLKVQPAELEDSGVYFCASSQPSGANVLTFGAGSRLTVL.

V gene TRBV9 combines with J gene TRBJ1-1; D not resolved. The germline V and J ends were trimmed by 3 bases and 0 bases, with 6 bases remaining between them. Per the germline V gene, CDR1 is SGDLS and CDR2 is YYNGEE. The CDR3 is 13 amino acids. The CDR3 region is CASSEQLNTEAFF. For the CDR3, the DNA is TGTGCCAGCAGCGAACAGTTGAACACTGAAGCTTTCTTT.

The chain carries TRBV7-8 and TRBJ1-1, with unresolved D. In germline, CDR1 is SGHVS, CDR2 FQNEAQ. The CDR3 loop spans 15 amino acids. V was pared by 2 bases and J by 5 bases, with 15 bases between. The CDR3 here is CASSLRRELRTEAFF. The DNA of the CDR3 is TGTGCCAGCAGCTTAAGAAGGGAGCTGAGGACTGAAGCTTTCTTT.

This rearrangement joins TRBV9 to TRBJ1-1; D gene ambiguous. V was shortened by 0 bases and J by 2 bases, with 8 bases between the two germline ends. The CDR3 length is 14 residues. Germline CDR1 reads SGDLS; CDR2 reads YYNGEE. CDR3 in amino acids: CASSVVPVNTEAFF. The CDR3 nucleotides are TGTGCCAGCAGCGTAGTTCCAGTCAACACTGAAGCTTTCTTT.

This clone is a singleton in its sample. The chain uses TRBV10-2 and TRBJ2-1; the D is unclear. V lost 6 bases and J lost 0, with 6 bases in between. Germline assignment: CDR1 WSHSY and CDR2 SAAADI. This CDR3 has 13 amino acids. CDR3 DNA: TGCGCCAGCAGAGAGAGCTCCTACAATGAGCAGTTCTTC. As protein: CASRESSYNEQFF.

The rearrangement uses TRBV9 and TRBJ2-5; D is perhaps TRBD1 (6 bases). Looked up from germline, CDR1 is SGDLS and CDR2 is YYNGEE. CDR3 length: 14 residues. Trimming stripped 2 bases from V and 2 bases from J, with 10 bases between. CDR3 bases: TGTGCCAGCAGCGTGTCAGGGGTGCAAGAGACCCAGTACTTC. This gives the protein CASSVSGVQETQYF.